Described below is a single T cell receptor (beta chain) sequence and its context. This sample is part of a study of blood T cell repertoires in COVID-19. In the study overall: Collection of acute and convalescent COVID-19 samples took place in the United States, Italy and Spain. T cells, B-cell-depleted T cells, or PBMCs supplied cDNA or gDNA.

The method was immunoSEQ multiplex PCR; TCRdb's version includes in-frame clones alone and lacks a portion of them. The sample includes over 30,000 clones, approximately 91% of them seen just once. Germline values: CDR1 MNHEY, CDR2 SMNVEV (reference sequence). CDR3 size: 13 residues. The V and J ends lost 8 bases and 7 bases respectively, with 15 bases between them. The specimen was peripheral blood. This clonotype was obtained from a man between 65 and 80 years old with active COVID-19. This chain links TRBV27 with TRBJ1-5; weak D call: TRBD1 (5 bases). CDR3 amino acids: CASGRGGRQPQHF. Here the CDR3 DNA reads TGTGCCAGCGGCCGGGGGGGTCGGCAGCCCCAGCATTTT.